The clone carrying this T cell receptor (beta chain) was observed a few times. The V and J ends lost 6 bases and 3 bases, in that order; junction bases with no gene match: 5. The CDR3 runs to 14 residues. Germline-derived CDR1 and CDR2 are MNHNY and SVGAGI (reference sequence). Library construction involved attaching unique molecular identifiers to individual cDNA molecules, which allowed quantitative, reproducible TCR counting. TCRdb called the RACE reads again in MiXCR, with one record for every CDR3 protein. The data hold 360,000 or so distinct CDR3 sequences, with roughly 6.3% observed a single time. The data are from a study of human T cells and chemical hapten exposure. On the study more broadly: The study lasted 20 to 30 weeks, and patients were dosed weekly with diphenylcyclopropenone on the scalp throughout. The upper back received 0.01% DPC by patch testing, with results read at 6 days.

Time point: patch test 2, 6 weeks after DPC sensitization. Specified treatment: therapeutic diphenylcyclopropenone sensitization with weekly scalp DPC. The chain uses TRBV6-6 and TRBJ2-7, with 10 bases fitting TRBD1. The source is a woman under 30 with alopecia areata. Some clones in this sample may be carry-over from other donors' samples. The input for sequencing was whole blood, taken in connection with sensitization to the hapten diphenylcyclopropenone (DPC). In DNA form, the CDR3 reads TGTGCCAGCAGCAAAGGGACAGGGGTCTACGAGCAGTACTTC. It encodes CASSKGTGVYEQYF.